These 14 T cell receptor beta chains originate from one sample sequenced in a study of T cell repertoires in cytomegalovirus infection. A single record per CDR3 protein comes from TCRdb applying MiXCR to the reads. The table records about 180,000 distinct CDR3 sequences, roughly 14% of them present only once. The sample was PBMCs. The source is a human donor in good health (CMV status not recorded). Some clones in this sample may be carry-over from other donors' samples.

The rearrangement links TRBV14 to TRBJ2-3; tentatively, D is TRBD1 (6 bases). The V end lost 5 bases, the J end lost 10 bases, and 16 bases lay between the germline ends. The CDR3 consists of 13 residues. In germline, CDR1 is SGHDN, CDR2 FVKESK. The CDR3 reads CASSVSGALAQYF. The CDR3, as DNA: TGTGCCAGCAGCGTCTCAGGGGCTTTGGCGCAGTATTTT. Looking up the rest from reference TRBV14 and TRBJ2-3 gives the full variable domain: EAGVTQFPSHSVIEKGQTVTLRCDPISGHDNLYWYRRVMGKEIKFLLHFVKESKQDESGMPNNRFLAERTGGTYSTLKVQPAELEDSGVYFCASSVSGALAQYFGPGTRLTVL.

This clonotype was observed many times. CDR3 nucleotide sequence: TGTGCCAGCAGCTCCGGACAGGGGGCTACTGAAGCTTTCTTT. It is translated as CASSSGQGATEAFF. J is TRBJ1-1 and V is TRBV7-8, with 11 bases that match TRBD1. CDR3 size: 14 residues. The germline V gene encodes CDR1 SGHVS and CDR2 FQNEAQ. Trimming took 4 bases from V and 5 from J; bases not matched to a gene: 3.

This clonotype was recorded many times. The rearrangement links TRBV7-2 to TRBJ1-2; 10 positions match TRBD1. The ends lost 3 bases at V and 1 base at J; junction bases unmatched: 2. The CDR3 contains 15 residues. Germline assignment: CDR1 SGHTA and CDR2 FQGNSA. The CDR3 reads CASSLTGGHNYGYTF. The CDR3 coding sequence is TGTGCCAGCAGCTTGACAGGGGGCCATAACTATGGCTACACCTTC. Full variable domain (remainder filled in from reference TRBV7-2 and TRBJ1-2): GAGVSQSPSNKVTEKGKDVELRCDPISGHTALYWYRQSLGQGLEFLIYFQGNSAPDKSGLPSDRFSAERTGGSVSTLTIQRTQQEDSAVYLCASSLTGGHNYGYTFGSGTRLTVV.

This clonotype showed up many times. The V and J genes are TRBV7-2 and TRBJ1-4; weak D call: TRBD1 (6 bases). Trimming pared 2 bases from V and 4 bases from J, leaving 8 bases between. CDR1 is SGHTA, CDR2 FQGNSA, per germline. The CDR3 has 14 amino acids. CDR3 in DNA: TGTGCCAGCAGCTTAAAGGGGGTTAATGAAAAACTGTTTTTT. This encodes CASSLKGVNEKLFF.

This clonotype has a handful of counts. V is TRBV18 and J is TRBJ2-5; D unclear. Germline V gene data show CDR1 as KGHSH and CDR2 as LQKENI. V dropped 4 bases and J dropped 2 bases, with 5 bases sitting between them. CDR3 size: 12 residues. The CDR3 sequence is CASSQEQETQYF. The CDR3 DNA follows: TGTGCCAGCTCACAGGAGCAAGAGACCCAGTACTTC.

This clonotype was counted ten times or more. The chain uses TRBV5-1 and TRBJ1-1, with D perhaps TRBD1 (5 bases). Looked up from germline, CDR1 is SGHRS and CDR2 is YFSETQ. Deletions cut 0 bases from V and 8 bases from J, with 8 bases between. This CDR3 is 12 amino acids long. The CDR3 nucleotides read TGCGCCAGCAGCTTGGACAGGACCGAAGCTTTCTTT. The encoded protein is CASSLDRTEAFF.

The gene calls are TRBV29-1 and TRBJ2-7; D is perhaps TRBD2 (6 bases). Trimming took 6 bases from V and 6 from J, leaving 18 bases between them. This CDR3 is built from 13 residues. Germline lookup yields CDR1 SQVTM and CDR2 ANQGSEA. The CDR3 nucleotides read TGCAGCGTGGGGATGGGACTTCGAGGCGAGCAGTACTTC. Amino acids: CSVGMGLRGEQYF.

At least ten counts were recorded for this clonotype. The chain links TRBV7-9 to TRBJ2-3; D perhaps matches TRBD2 (6 bases). CDR3 length: 13 residues. V was trimmed by 2 bases and J by 6 bases, leaving 9 bases between them. The germline gives CDR1 SEHNR, CDR2 FQNEAQ (reference sequence). CDR3 loop: CASSLPGEDTQYF. The CDR3 DNA is TGTGCCAGCAGCTTACCGGGGGAGGATACGCAGTATTTT. The entire variable domain, with the rest obtained from reference TRBV7-9 and TRBJ2-3, is as follows: DTGVSQNPRHKITKRGQNVTFRCDPISEHNRLYWYRQTLGQGPEFLTYFQNEAQLEKSRLLSDRFSAERPKGSFSTLEIQRTEQGDSAMYLCASSLPGEDTQYFGPGTRLTVL.

There are a few counts of this clonotype. This chain uses TRBV5-5 with TRBJ1-5; possibly TRBD1 for D (6 bases). Looked up from germline, CDR1 is SGHKS and CDR2 is YYEKEE (reference sequence). V was shortened by 6 bases and J by 2 bases, with 15 bases between the two germline ends. This CDR3 is 15 amino acids long. CDR3 DNA: TGTGCCAGCACCCTGGGGGCCCTGGGCAATCAGCCCCAGCATTTT. Translating gives CASTLGALGNQPQHF.

This rearrangement joins TRBV5-1 to TRBJ2-1; 7 bases map to TRBD1. The CDR3 loop spans 17 amino acids. V trimming: 1 base; J trimming: 9 bases; junction bases outside the gene matches: 16. In germline, CDR1 is SGHRS, CDR2 YFSETQ. The CDR3 is CASSLLPVTGIPREQFF. CDR3 sequence (DNA): TGCGCCAGCAGCTTGCTCCCCGTGACAGGGATTCCTCGTGAGCAGTTCTTC.

This clonotype was found a few times. The chain has TRBV28 and TRBJ1-4, with a weak D call TRBD1 (6 bases). Trimming removed 6 bases from V and 7 bases from J, with 18 bases in between. Germline CDR1 reads MDHEN; CDR2 reads SYDVKM. The CDR3 is 15 amino acids. DNA of the CDR3: TGTGCCAGCAGCCGAGGAGGGGGATTAAGTGAAAAACTGTTTTTT. It translates to CASSRGGGLSEKLFF.

This clonotype was observed a handful of times. The rearrangement uses TRBV6-1 and TRBJ1-1; D may be TRBD1 (6 bases). The CDR3 length is 14 residues. V shed 4 bases and J shed 0 bases, with 9 bases lying between them. Per the germline V gene, CDR1 is MNHNS and CDR2 is SASEGT. The CDR3 loop is CASSADRMNTEAFF. CDR3 sequence (DNA): TGTGCCAGCAGTGCGGACAGAATGAACACTGAAGCTTTCTTT.

This clonotype was seen ten or more times. The chain has TRBV7-8 and TRBJ1-6; 10 bases fit TRBD1. This CDR3 has 15 residues. Per the germline V gene, CDR1 is SGHVS and CDR2 is FQNEAQ. Trimming cost V 5 bases and J 10 bases; bases outside gene matches: 8. CDR3 region: CASSPMGTGVSPLHF. Written as DNA, the CDR3 is TGTGCCAGCAGCCCAATGGGGACAGGGGTATCACCCCTCCACTTT.

This clonotype was seen a handful of times. In DNA form, the CDR3 reads TGTGCCAGCAGGCCGGGCAAAGCGGGGTCAGATACGCAGTATTTT. Translated, it gives CASRPGKAGSDTQYF. This chain connects TRBV6-1 to TRBJ2-3; 7 nucleotides line up with TRBD2. The length of the CDR3 is 15 residues. With 6 bases clipped from V and 4 bases from J, the junction kept 10 bases outside the gene matches. In germline, CDR1 is MNHNS, CDR2 SASEGT.